A selection of T cell receptor beta chains follows, all from one sample in a study of T cells in Graves' hyperthyroidism and ophthalmopathy. TCRdb fed the multiplex PCR reads into MiXCR, producing one record per CDR3 protein. Found here are 300,000 to 450,000 distinct CDR3 sequences, approximately 13% of them singletons; the top ten hold 9.5% to 11%. Material: blood. These receptors came from a woman aged 55-70 years with Graves' hyperthyroidism. Each CDR3 is given with its conserved first and last residue. The D gene is left open where the match is weak. Clone sizes are given selectively: once, few, many, or a class where the clone is expanded.

D gene	CDR3 length	J gene	clone size	V gene	CDR3 protein
-	14	TRBJ1-2	many	TRBV19	CASSMSGRDYGYTF
-	16	TRBJ2-7	-	TRBV28	CASSSPGRGKGYEQYF
TRBD1	15	TRBJ2-1	many	TRBV7-3	CASSLYGQGAGEQFF
TRBD1	15	TRBJ1-1	many	TRBV7-9	CASSLRGQGNTEAFF
TRBD1	20	TRBJ2-3	many	TRBV11-3	CASSPTPWDREYGAADTQYF
TRBD2	14	TRBJ2-1	many	TRBV30	CAWSSGLYHNEQFF
-	14	TRBJ1-3	-	TRBV6-1	CASSRMGSGNTIYF
-	15	TRBJ1-4	many	TRBV12-3/TRBV12-4	CASSHTGSTNEKLFF
TRBD1	14	TRBJ1-4	many	TRBV2	CASRTGFLNEKLFF
-	15	TRBJ2-7	many	TRBV12-3/TRBV12-4	CASSLNAVSSYEQYF
-	15	TRBJ1-5	many	TRBV6-1	CASSYDRDAGQPQHF
-	14	TRBJ2-7	-	TRBV7-9	CASSPDGDLAEQYF
-	15	TRBJ1-4	many	TRBV27	CASSLYIGRSEKLFF
-	15	TRBJ2-2	-	TRBV24-1	CATSVAASGPGSCFF
TRBD2	15	TRBJ2-3	few	TRBV7-9	CASSWTSRPTDTQYF
-	15	TRBJ2-1	many	TRBV5-1	CASSRPGAGGSEQFF
TRBD2	15	TRBJ2-1	few	TRBV4-1	CASSPLAGERNEQFF
-	15	TRBJ2-5	few	TRBV5-1	CASSLSGARGGTQYF
TRBD1	17	TRBJ2-3	-	TRBV20-1	CSARAPPTGLGTDTQYF
-	12	TRBJ2-1	few	TRBV20-1	CSAHRDRPVQFF
TRBD1	16	TRBJ2-2	many	TRBV24-1	CATSDWRQGSPGELFF
TRBD2	17	TRBJ2-2	-	TRBV7-9	CASSPSGTSGNTGGLFF
TRBD1	14	TRBJ2-2	few	TRBV9	CASSGGQSTGELCF
TRBD2	16	TRBJ2-5	-	TRBV2	CASSVGLAGVRETQYF
-	11	TRBJ2-7	many	TRBV6-2/TRBV6-3	CGAGSFYEQYF
-	15	TRBJ2-7	few	TRBV4-1	CASSQDVPGGYEQYF
-	13	TRBJ2-7	many	TRBV11-3	CASSVWPRGEQYF
-	14	TRBJ1-1	once	TRBV3-1	CASSLLSRGPEAFF
-	18	TRBJ2-1	many	TRBV7-3	CASSLNPLAYSSYNEQFF
-	14	TRBJ2-1	many	TRBV28	CASSGSSPQMEQFF
TRBD1	19	TRBJ2-1	-	TRBV6-5	CASSSRTGTGVGPYNEQFF
-	14	TRBJ1-5	few	TRBV19	CASSITGPPSPQHF
-	16	TRBJ1-1	few	TRBV5-5	CASSSDLAGENTEAFF
-	14	TRBJ1-4	many	TRBV18	CASSRQSNNEKLFF
TRBD1	15	TRBJ2-7	many	TRBV5-1	CASSYMGQGAYEQYF
-	14	TRBJ2-7	many	TRBV11-2	CASSFGYTVYEQYF
TRBD2	14	TRBJ2-7	-	TRBV30	CAWSLTLAAYEQYF
TRBD2	16	TRBJ2-3	-	TRBV24-1	CATSDSASGITDTQYF
-	15	TRBJ2-3	many	TRBV2	CASSESFPNTDTQYF